The next 11 T cell receptor beta chains were all read from a single sample in a study of early T cells in non-severe SARS-CoV-2 infection. TCRdb reanalysed the 5' RACE reads using MiXCR and keeps one entry per CDR3 protein. The table records about 11,000 distinct CDR3 sequences, around 4.8% of them present only once. Sequencing was done on a sample of whole blood. These receptor sequences come from an adult who was a healthcare worker with PCR-confirmed SARS-CoV-2 infection or an uninfected control (not recorded which).

This clonotype came up many times. CDR3 loop: CASASTGVSTNEKLFF. CDR3 nucleotides: TGTGCCAGCGCCTCGACAGGGGTCTCAACTAATGAAAAACTGTTTTTT. The gene calls are TRBV12-3 or TRBV12-4 and TRBJ1-4; TRBD1 matches at 8 bases. V dropped 8 bases and J dropped 0; count of bases not matched to a gene: 8. The CDR3 totals 16 residues.

The V call is TRBV6-4, the J call TRBJ2-3, with 7 bases identical to TRBD2. The J segment lost 14 bases and the V segment lost 2 bases, leaving 10 bases of the junction unmatched. Germline CDR1 reads MRHNA; CDR2 reads SNTAGT. The CDR3 has 13 residues. The CDR3 nucleotides read TGTGCCAGCAGTGACAATGGGAGGGTCCCGCGGTATTTT. This codes for CASSDNGRVPRYF.

This clonotype was recorded many times. The V and J genes are TRBV7-3 and TRBJ2-5; 7 nucleotides align to TRBD1. This CDR3 contains 15 residues. After removal of 6 bases from V and 5 bases from J, the junction contained 12 bases not matched to a gene. Germline V lookup: CDR1 SGHTA, CDR2 FQGTGA. Here the CDR3 reads CASSQTGSWRETQYF. For the CDR3, the DNA is TGTGCCAGCAGTCAGACAGGGTCCTGGCGCGAGACCCAGTACTTC.

V is TRBV7-8 and J is TRBJ2-3, with TRBD2 matching 8 bases. J gave up 6 bases and V 0 bases, and 8 bases lay outside the gene matches. The CDR3 covers 16 residues. Per germline, CDR1 SGHVS and CDR2 FQNEAQ. CDR3 sequence: CASSLAGGAYVDTQYF. DNA for the CDR3: TGTGCCAGCAGCTTAGCCGGGGGGGCCTACGTCGATACGCAGTATTTT. Full variable domain (rest looked up from reference TRBV7-8 and TRBJ2-3): GAGVSQSPRYKVAKRGQDVALRCDPISGHVSLFWYQQALGQGPEFLTYFQNEAQLDKSGLPSDRFFAERPEGSVSTLKIQRTQQEDSAVYLCASSLAGGAYVDTQYFGPGTRLTVL.

By frequency in the sample, this clonotype is medium-sized. CDR3 sequence reads: CASSLGTGENEKLFF. As DNA, the CDR3 is TGTGCCAGCAGCTTAGGGACAGGCGAGAATGAAAAACTGTTTTTT. V is TRBV7-2 and J is TRBJ1-4, with TRBD1 matching 7 bases. J lost 5 bases, V lost 1 base, and 4 bases had no gene match. CDR3 length: 15 amino acids. Germline V lookup: CDR1 SGHTA, CDR2 FQGNSA.

This clonotype was detected only a few times. The chain joins TRBV20-1 to TRBJ2-2; D may be TRBD2 (6 bases). Germline V lookup: CDR1 DFQATT, CDR2 SNEGSKA (reference sequence). The CDR3 totals 16 residues. The V end was cut by 4 bases, the J end by 7 bases, with 22 bases between. The CDR3 spells CSATPLGRGADGELFF. CDR3 bases: TGCAGTGCTACCCCCCTGGGGCGGGGCGCGGACGGGGAGCTGTTTTTT.

This clonotype was seen many times. V usage is TRBV5-1 and J usage is TRBJ2-5; D tentatively fits TRBD1 or TRBD2 (5 bases each). The germline V gene has CDR1 SGHRS and CDR2 YFSETQ. V lost 3 bases to trimming and J lost 1 base, with 13 bases between them. This CDR3 has 15 amino acids. DNA of the CDR3: TGCGCCAGCAGCTCAGGTTTTGGGGGCCAAGAGACCCAGTACTTC. This translates into CASSSGFGGQETQYF. The entire variable domain, with the rest obtained from reference TRBV5-1 and TRBJ2-5, is as follows: KAGVTQTPRYLIKTRGQQVTLSCSPISGHRSVSWYQQTPGQGLQFLFEYFSETQRNKGNFPGRFSGRQFSNSRSEMNVSTLELGDSALYLCASSSGFGGQETQYFGPGTRLLVL.

Many counts were recorded for this clonotype. The rearrangement links TRBV7-8 to TRBJ1-1, with a tentative D call TRBD1 (6 bases). With 9 bases removed from V and 0 bases from J, the gap between germline ends came to 14 bases. This CDR3 comprises 14 residues. Germline CDR1 SGHVS, CDR2 FQNEAQ. Written as DNA, the CDR3 is TGTGCCAGTTTCCCGACAGGACTGAACACTGAAGCTTTCTTT. Residues: CASFPTGLNTEAFF.

This clonotype counts as medium-sized. The V and J genes are TRBV18 and TRBJ1-2; D remains unclear. The CDR3 totals 14 residues. Germline values: CDR1 KGHSH, CDR2 LQKENI. V gave up 3 bases and J gave up 5 bases, with 13 bases separating them. CDR3 DNA: TGTGCCAGCTCACCGGACGCGGGGAGATATGGCTACACCTTC. This sequence encodes CASSPDAGRYGYTF.

This clonotype was seen repeatedly, ten times or more. The chain carries TRBV19 and TRBJ1-2, with a tentative D call TRBD1 (5 bases). The germline V and J ends were trimmed by 5 bases and 8 bases, with 12 bases remaining between them. Germline values: CDR1 LNHDA, CDR2 SQIVND (reference sequence). The CDR3 extends over 12 amino acids. The CDR3 nucleotides are TGTGCCAGTAGTCTTCGGGACGGAGGCTACACCTTC. Amino acid sequence: CASSLRDGGYTF.

The J gene is TRBJ2-7, the V gene TRBV3-2; the table's D call, TRBD2, was not checked against the DNA. TRBV3-2 is labeled a pseudogene. CDR3 length: 15 amino acids. CDR3 sequence (DNA): TGTGCCAGCAGCCAAGCATGGGAGGGCTCCTACGAGCAGTACTTC. It translates to CASSQAWEGSYEQYF.